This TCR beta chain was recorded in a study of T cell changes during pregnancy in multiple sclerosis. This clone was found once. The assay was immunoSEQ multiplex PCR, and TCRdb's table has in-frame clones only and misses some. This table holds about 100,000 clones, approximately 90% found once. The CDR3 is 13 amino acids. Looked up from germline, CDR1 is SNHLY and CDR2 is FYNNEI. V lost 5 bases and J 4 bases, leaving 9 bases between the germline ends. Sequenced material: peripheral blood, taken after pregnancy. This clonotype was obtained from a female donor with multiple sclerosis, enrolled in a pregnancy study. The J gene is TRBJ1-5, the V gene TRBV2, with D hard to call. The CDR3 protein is CASSKDWNQPQHF. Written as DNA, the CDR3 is TGTGCCAGCAGTAAGGACTGGAATCAGCCCCAGCATTTT. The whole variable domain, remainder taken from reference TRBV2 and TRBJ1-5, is EPEVTQTPSHQVTQMGQEVILRCVPISNHLYFYWYRQILGQKVEFLVSFYNNEISEKSEIFDDQFSVERPDGSNFTLKIRSTKLEDSAMYFCASSKDWNQPQHFGDGTRLSIL.